The 2 T cell receptor beta chains given below trace back to one sample, sequenced in a study of cytomegalovirus exposure and HLA in healthy donors. The PCR had 60 Vbeta and 13 Jbeta primers. Using immunoSEQ multiplex PCR, the repertoire was profiled, and TCRdb retains in-frame clones only, with some absent. The sample consists of more than 85,000 clones, approximately 86% of them appearing once. The sequencing input was PBMCs. The receptors derive from a man aged 18 to 29 in good health and CMV-seronegative.

The chain couples TRBV6-5 to TRBJ1-2; a possible D gene is TRBD1 (6 bases). Germline V gives CDR1 MNHEY, CDR2 SVGAGI. Trimming took 5 bases from V and 3 from J, leaving 13 bases between them. CDR3 length: 14 residues. CDR3 DNA sequence: TGTGCCAGCAGTGGATTGGCAGGGGACTATGGCTACACCTTC. Translated, it gives CASSGLAGDYGYTF.

V and J are TRBV5-4 and TRBJ2-7; 8 nucleotides match TRBD2. V lost 3 bases and J lost 3; bases outside the gene matches: 5. Germline lookup yields CDR1 SGHNT and CDR2 YYREEE (reference sequence). CDR3 length: 14 residues. In DNA, the CDR3 is TGTGCCAGCAGCTCGACTAGCGAGATCTACGAGCAGTACTTC. Translating it yields CASSSTSEIYEQYF. Full variable domain (missing parts from reference TRBV5-4 and TRBJ2-7): ETGVTQSPTHLIKTRGQQVTLRCSSQSGHNTVSWYQQALGQGPQFIFQYYREEENGRGNFPPRFSGLQFPNYSSELNVNALELDDSALYLCASSSTSEIYEQYFGPGTRLTVT.